This T cell receptor (beta chain) was documented in a study of early T cells in non-severe SARS-CoV-2 infection. Study-wide background: Bulk RNA isolated from unsorted whole blood underwent sequencing; chains were not paired. Study conclusions and caveats: VDJdb-based annotation leaned toward anti-spike CD8 responses and missed private and CD4 specificities.

Individual cDNA molecules received unique molecular identifiers. TCRdb fed the 5' RACE reads into MiXCR, producing one record per CDR3 protein. This sample carries under 30,000 distinct CDR3 sequences, 5.6% of them seen once, and the ten largest clones take approximately 25%. This clonotype has at least ten counts. What it binds is unknown. Germline V gene lookup returns CDR1 DFQATT and CDR2 SNEGSKA (reference sequence). This CDR3 spans 13 amino acids. Trimming removed 7 bases from V and 5 bases from J, with 17 bases in between. This TCR came from an adult who was a healthcare worker with PCR-confirmed SARS-CoV-2 infection or an uninfected control (not recorded which). The chain employs TRBV20-1 and TRBJ2-5; weak D call: TRBD2 (6 bases). The sample consisted of whole blood. The CDR3 DNA follows: TGCAGTGGACGGACTACCTTCACCGAGACCCAGTACTTC. It translates to CSGRTTFTETQYF.